The clone carrying this TCR beta chain was seen a few times. Its specificity is not known. The CDR3 is 17 amino acids. CDR1 and CDR2 (germline): LGHNA, YSLEER. J was trimmed by 0 bases and V by 0 bases; bases with no gene match: 4. Researchers amplified the TCR beta CDR3 regions from RNA transcripts. An initial round of RT-PCR targeting the TCR CDR3 relied on the HTBI primer set. TCRdb re-called the multiplex PCR reads through MiXCR, storing one row per CDR3 protein. The sample records around 350,000 distinct CDR3 sequences, roughly 14% being singletons. The data belong to a study of T cells in Graves' hyperthyroidism and ophthalmopathy. Study context: Blood was drawn when the patient was first diagnosed and still untreated. General observations from the study: A 13 V-J signature model discriminated ophthalmopathy versus stable hyperthyroidism.

The hyperthyroidism patients had all been newly diagnosed, and their disease duration was under 2 months. Their ages ranged from 18 to 65 years. The TCR was taken from a woman aged 18-29 years with Graves' hyperthyroidism that later progressed to Graves' ophthalmopathy. This chain links TRBV4-3 with TRBJ2-3; 9 bases align to TRBD1. What was sequenced was blood. This chain's CDR3 is CASSQDATGGSTDTQYF. The DNA of the CDR3 is TGCGCCAGCAGCCAAGATGCGACAGGGGGGAGCACAGATACGCAGTATTTT.